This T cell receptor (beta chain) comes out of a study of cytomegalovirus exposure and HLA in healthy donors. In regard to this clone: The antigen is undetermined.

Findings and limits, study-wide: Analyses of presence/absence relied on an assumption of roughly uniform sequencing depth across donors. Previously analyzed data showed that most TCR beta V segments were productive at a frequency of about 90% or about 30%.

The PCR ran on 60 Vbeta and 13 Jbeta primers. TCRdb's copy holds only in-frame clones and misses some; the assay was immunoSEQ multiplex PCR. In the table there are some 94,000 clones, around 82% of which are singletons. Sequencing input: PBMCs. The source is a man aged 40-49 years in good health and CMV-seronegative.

This chain's CDR3 is CASSTLGDRAEAFF. CDR3 coding DNA: TGTGCCAGCAGCACCCTGGGGGACAGGGCTGAAGCTTTCTTT. The V and J genes are TRBV7-8 and TRBJ1-1; TRBD1 aligns across 9 bases. J gave up 6 bases and V 5 bases, and 7 bases lay outside the gene matches. Germline V gene lookup returns CDR1 SGHVS and CDR2 FQNEAQ. The CDR3 sequence is 14 residues long.